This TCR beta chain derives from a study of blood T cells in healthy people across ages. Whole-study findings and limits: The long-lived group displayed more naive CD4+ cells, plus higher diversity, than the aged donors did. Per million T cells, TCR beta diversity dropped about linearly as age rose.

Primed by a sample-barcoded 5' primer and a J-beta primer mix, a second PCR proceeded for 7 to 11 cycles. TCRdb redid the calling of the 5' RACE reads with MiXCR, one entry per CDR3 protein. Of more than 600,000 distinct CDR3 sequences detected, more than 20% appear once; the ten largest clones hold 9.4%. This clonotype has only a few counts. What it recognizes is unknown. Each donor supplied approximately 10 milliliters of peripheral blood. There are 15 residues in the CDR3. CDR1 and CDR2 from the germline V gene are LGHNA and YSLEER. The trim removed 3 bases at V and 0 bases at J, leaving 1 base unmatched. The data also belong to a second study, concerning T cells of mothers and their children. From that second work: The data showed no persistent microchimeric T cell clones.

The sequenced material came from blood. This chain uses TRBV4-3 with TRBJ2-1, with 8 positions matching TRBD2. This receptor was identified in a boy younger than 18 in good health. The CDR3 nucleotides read TGCGCCAGCAGCCATCGGGGGGGCTCCTACAATGAGCAGTTCTTC. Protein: CASSHRGGSYNEQFF.